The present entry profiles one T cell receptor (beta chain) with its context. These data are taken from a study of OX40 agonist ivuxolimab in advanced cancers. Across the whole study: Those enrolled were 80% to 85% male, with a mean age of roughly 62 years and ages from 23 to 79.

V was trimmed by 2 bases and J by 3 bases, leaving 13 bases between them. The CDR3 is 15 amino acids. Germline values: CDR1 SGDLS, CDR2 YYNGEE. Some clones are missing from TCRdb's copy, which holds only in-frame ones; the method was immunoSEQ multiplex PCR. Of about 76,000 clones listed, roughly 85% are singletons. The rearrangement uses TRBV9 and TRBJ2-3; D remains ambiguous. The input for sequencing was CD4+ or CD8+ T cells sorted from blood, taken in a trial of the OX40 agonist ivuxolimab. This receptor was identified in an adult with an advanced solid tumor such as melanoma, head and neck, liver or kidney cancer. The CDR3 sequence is CASSVGLELTDTQYF. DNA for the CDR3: TGTGCCAGCAGCGTGGGCCTAGAGTTAACAGATACGCAGTATTTT.